The 7 T cell receptor beta chains presented below share a single source sample, sequenced in a study of shared clonotypes between healthy human individuals. Positively selected for CCR7, the CD45RO-negative cells used as naive CD8 cells excluded terminally differentiated effector memory CD45RA+ cells. Sequencing used immunoSEQ multiplex PCR; TCRdb keeps in-frame clones, though not all of them. The sample has about 2 million clones; about 95% are singletons. The sequenced sample consisted of naive CD8+ T cells sorted from blood. These receptors originate from a man aged 18 to 29 in good health.

V and J are TRBV2 and TRBJ2-7, with TRBD2 matching 10 bases. J gave up 3 bases and V 6 bases, and 8 bases lay outside the gene matches. Germline CDR1 SNHLY, CDR2 FYNNEI. This CDR3 contains 15 residues. Here the CDR3 reads CASSPGTSVIYEQYF. The CDR3 region has the DNA TGTGCCAGCAGCCCTGGGACTAGCGTGATCTACGAGCAGTACTTC.

This chain connects TRBV11-1 to TRBJ2-5; tentatively, D is TRBD2 (7 bases). CDR3 length: 13 amino acids. Trimming took off 5 bases at V and 7 bases at J, with 14 bases between the two ends. Germline V gives CDR1 SGHAT, CDR2 FQDESV (reference sequence). The CDR3 nucleotides read TGTGCCAGCAGCCAAGGGGGGGCGAGGACCCAGTACTTC. Protein product: CASSQGGARTQYF. The full variable domain, with the rest looked up from reference TRBV11-1 and TRBJ2-5, is EAEVAQSPRYKITEKSQAVAFWCDPISGHATLYWYRQILGQGPELLVQFQDESVVDDSQLPKDRFSAERLKGVDSTLKIQPAELGDSAMYLCASSQGGARTQYFGPGTRLLVL.

The V and J genes are TRBV6-5 and TRBJ2-2, with a weak D call TRBD2 (5 bases). Germline V lookup: CDR1 MNHEY, CDR2 SVGAGI. This CDR3 region has 16 residues. With 0 bases removed from V and 4 bases from J, the gap between germline ends came to 12 bases. CDR3 coding DNA: TGTGCCAGCAGTTACTCAGTGGGAGAGATCACCGGGGAGCTGTTTTTT. Protein sequence: CASSYSVGEITGELFF.

This clone was detected once. J is TRBJ1-4 and V is TRBV7-9; possibly TRBD1 for D (5 bases). The CDR3 runs 17 residues. V lost 6 bases and J 0 bases, leaving 17 bases between the germline ends. CDR1 and CDR2 from the germline V gene are SEHNR and FQNEAQ (reference sequence). The CDR3 bases are TGTGCCAGCAGTCACATCACGATAGGGGCAACTAATGAAAAACTGTTTTTT. Its protein product is CASSHITIGATNEKLFF.

V is TRBV5-1 and J is TRBJ2-7, with 7 bases lining up with TRBD1. V gave up 0 bases and J gave up 2 bases; unmatched junction bases: 8. The CDR3 sequence is 16 residues long. Germline lookup yields CDR1 SGHRS and CDR2 YFSETQ. CDR3 DNA sequence: TGCGCCAGCAGCTTGGGCAGGACAGGTCAGACCTACGAGCAGTACTTC. Translating gives CASSLGRTGQTYEQYF.

The V gene is TRBV27, the J gene TRBJ1-1; no clear D. Germline lookup yields CDR1 MNHEY and CDR2 SMNVEV (reference sequence). V gave up 5 bases and J gave up 1 base, with 14 bases separating them. This CDR3 contains 15 residues. CDR3 nucleotides: TGTGCCAGCAGTCCGACCGGACTCCAGAACACTGAAGCTTTCTTT. This sequence encodes CASSPTGLQNTEAFF.

The chain links TRBV9 to TRBJ2-3; D unclear. The CDR3 runs to 12 residues. The germline V and J ends were trimmed by 3 bases and 4 bases, with 6 bases remaining between them. Germline CDR1 is SGDLS and CDR2 is YYNGEE. The CDR3 DNA sequence: TGTGCCAGCAGCGGGATGGCAGATACGCAGTATTTT. It is translated as CASSGMADTQYF.